The text below deals with one TCR beta chain. The sample holds many counts of this clone. Its specific antigen is unknown. Per-nucleotide qualities are absent, and no much larger clonotype sits a single base away. Libraries were built with PCR. TCRdb shows the sequencer as Illumina HiSeq 4000. High-throughput sequencing was used to profile the CDR3 region of the TCR beta-chain in every patient. Per the source publication's procedure: A classifier to discriminate distant-metastatic papillary thyroid cancer patients was built from CDR3 differences across clinicopathological groups. The Shannon index was used to assess repertoire diversity, and the Morisita-Horn index was used to assess tumor-blood repertoire similarity. In-frame beta chains were kept once TCRdb had trimmed the public reads at Q25 with fastp and called clones with MiXCR. The V and J calls come from TCRdb's annotation, not from the publication. This sample lists just over 70,000 clones; roughly 18% were detected once. The ten most abundant clones make up around 13% of the sample.

Trimming costs V 2 bases and J 7 bases, and their ends lie 14 bases apart. There are 15 amino acids in the CDR3, from cysteine to phenylalanine inclusive. Of all the DNA, just the CDR3 is kept, 45 bases in frame from base 1. CDR1 is given as KGHSH and CDR2 as LQKENI, both from the germline V gene. The sample originates from a study of metastatic and nonmetastatic thyroid tumors (dated by TCRdb to the early 2020s). General notes on the study: Repertoires were compared across peripheral blood and tumor or nodule tissue samples from malignant and benign thyroid patients. The paper's findings and limits, for the study overall: In both blood and tumor samples, malignant tumors were reported to have significantly higher TCR beta diversity than benign nodules.

No patient had received any treatment before thyroid surgery. Patient clinical samples collected from the early 2010s to the late 2010s were retrospectively analysed using T-cell receptor beta sequencing. Rearrangement joined TRBV18 to TRBJ1-4; a tentative D call is TRBD1 (5 bases match). Material for sequencing was blood. This clonotype was obtained from a female donor with papillary thyroid cancer or a benign thyroid nodule (not recorded which). Some clones in this sample may be carry-over from other donors' samples. The CDR3 region: CASSPIRGESEKLFF. The sequenced DNA is TGTGCCAGCTCACCAATAAGGGGCGAGAGTGAAAAACTGTTTTTT.